The 23 T cell receptor beta chains below were found in one sample sequenced in a study of OX40 agonist ivuxolimab in advanced cancers. Libraries were prepared by immunoSEQ multiplex PCR; TCRdb keeps only in-frame clonotypes and omits some of them. The repertoire holds some 86,000 clones, with under 95% as singletons. The sample was CD4+ or CD8+ T cells sorted from blood, taken in a trial of the OX40 agonist ivuxolimab. Receptors originate from an adult with an advanced solid tumor such as melanoma, head and neck, liver or kidney cancer.

This chain uses TRBV5-4 with TRBJ2-4; possibly TRBD1 for D (5 bases). Trimming pared 3 bases from V and 0 bases from J, leaving 10 bases between. This CDR3 spans 15 amino acids. CDR1 SGHNT and CDR2 YYREEE come from the germline V gene (reference sequence). The CDR3: CASSSGQVAKNIQYF. CDR3 coding DNA: TGTGCCAGCAGCTCTGGACAAGTAGCCAAAAACATTCAGTACTTC.

This clone was seen a single time. The chain employs TRBV7-9 and TRBJ1-1; D is possibly TRBD1 (5 bases). Germline V gives CDR1 SEHNR, CDR2 FQNEAQ (reference sequence). The germline V and J ends were trimmed by 3 bases and 7 bases, with 15 bases remaining between them. The CDR3 covers 14 residues. The CDR3, as DNA: TGTGCCAGCAGCTTGGGGGTGGGTATAAATGAAGCTTTCTTT. This encodes CASSLGVGINEAFF.

Comment on this clone: Its ends do not fully match the called genes, so a read error is possible. The chain employs TRBV2 and TRBJ2-5; 9 bases fit TRBD2. The CDR3 spans 16 residues. CDR1 is SNHLY, CDR2 FYNNEI, per germline. The chain's CDR3 is CASIEGGGRAMETQYF. DNA of the CDR3: TGTGCCAGCATTGAAGGGGGCGGGAGGGCCATGGAGACCCAGTACTTC.

This chain joins TRBV7-8 and TRBJ2-3; the match to TRBD2 covers 7 bases. Germline V CDR1 and CDR2: SGHVS, FQNEAQ. The CDR3 is 18 residues long. The J segment lost 6 bases and the V segment lost 2 bases, leaving 17 bases of the junction unmatched. The CDR3, as DNA: TGTGCCAGCAGCTTATTTCTACGGATGGGGGGGATGGGGGATACGCAGTATTTT. Amino acids: CASSLFLRMGGMGDTQYF.

The rearrangement joins TRBV19 to TRBJ2-2; the D gene is possibly TRBD1 (6 bases). CDR3 size: 14 residues. CDR1 is LNHDA, CDR2 SQIVND, per germline (reference sequence). Trimming removed 5 bases at V and 6 bases at J, with 13 bases between. The chain's CDR3 is CASSVQGNSGELFF. CDR3 sequence (DNA): TGTGCCAGTAGTGTTCAGGGGAATTCCGGGGAGCTGTTTTTT.

The J gene is TRBJ2-7, the V gene TRBV7-9, with 9 bases that match TRBD2. Germline V gene sequence: CDR1 SEHNR, CDR2 FQNEAQ (reference sequence). The CDR3 loop spans 19 amino acids. Losses at the gene ends were 6 bases for V and 3 bases for J; bases not matched to a gene: 21. The CDR3 region is CASSHTPAGGPAINYEQYF. In nucleotides, the CDR3 is TGTGCCAGCAGTCACACGCCAGCGGGAGGCCCCGCGATCAACTACGAGCAGTACTTC.

The chain combines TRBV27 with TRBJ2-1; possibly TRBD1 for D (5 bases). V lost 9 bases to trimming and J lost 7 bases, with 16 bases between them. The CDR3 is 13 residues long. Looked up from germline, CDR1 is MNHEY and CDR2 is SMNVEV (reference sequence). The CDR3 is CASKDILENEQFF. The DNA for the CDR3 is TGTGCCAGTAAGGACATCTTAGAGAATGAGCAGTTCTTC.

The rearrangement uses TRBV27 and TRBJ2-3; tentatively, D is TRBD1 (6 bases). Between the trimmed V and J ends, which lost 7 bases and 3 bases, there was a span of 14 bases. The CDR3 sequence is 14 residues long. Per the germline V gene, CDR1 is MNHEY and CDR2 is SMNVEV (reference sequence). The CDR3 DNA reads TGTGCCAGCACCCCAGGGGCTGAAACAGATACGCAGTATTTT. Protein: CASTPGAETDTQYF.

As to this clone: Other DNA sequences in the sample encode the same CDR3. The chain links TRBV2 to TRBJ2-7; no definite D call. Trimming took 4 bases from V and 3 from J, leaving 1 base between them. CDR3 size: 10 residues. Germline V gives CDR1 SNHLY, CDR2 FYNNEI. In DNA, the CDR3 is TGTGCCAGCAGTGGCTACGAGCAGTACTTC. Translation gives CASSGYEQYF.

This clone showed up just a few times. This chain uses TRBV5-1 with TRBJ2-7, with TRBD1 matching over 7 bases. J was trimmed by 4 bases and V by 2 bases; bases with no gene match: 3. Germline V gene sequence: CDR1 SGHRS, CDR2 YFSETQ. The CDR3 is 13 amino acids. The CDR3 DNA is TGCGCCAGCAGCTTTGCAGGGGGTTACGAGCAGTACTTC. Translated: CASSFAGGYEQYF.

For this clone: Other DNA sequences in the sample encode the same CDR3. The rearrangement links TRBV11-2 to TRBJ1-1; unclear D gene. The CDR3 covers 13 residues. With 1 base removed from V and 6 bases from J, the gap between germline ends came to 9 bases. Germline CDR1 SGHAT, CDR2 FQNNGV. The DNA of the CDR3 is TGTGCCAGCAGCTTAGCGGGTGGGGCTGAAGCTTTCTTT. The encoded protein is CASSLAGGAEAFF.

The chain recombines TRBV5-1 with TRBJ2-7; D ambiguous. CDR3 length: 13 residues. V was pared by 0 bases and J by 7 bases, with 11 bases between. Germline V gene data show CDR1 as SGHRS and CDR2 as YFSETQ. The CDR3 spells CASSLVGLWEQYF. In DNA, the CDR3 is TGCGCCAGCAGCTTGGTTGGCCTCTGGGAGCAGTACTTC. Using reference TRBV5-1 and TRBJ2-7 for the parts outside the CDR3, the full variable domain is KAGVTQTPRYLIKTRGQQVTLSCSPISGHRSVSWYQQTPGQGLQFLFEYFSETQRNKGNFPGRFSGRQFSNSRSEMNVSTLELGDSALYLCASSLVGLWEQYFGPGTRLTVT.

The chain joins TRBV19 to TRBJ2-5; 7 bases are a match to TRBD2. Germline CDR1 and CDR2: LNHDA and SQIVND (reference sequence). This CDR3 region has 14 residues. The V gene end was trimmed by 8 bases and the J gene end by 1 base; junction bases not matched to a gene: 7. The CDR3 region has the DNA TGTGCCAGTCGACGCGGGAGTTCCCAAGAGACCCAGTACTTC. Translating it yields CASRRGSSQETQYF.

V is TRBV20-1 and J is TRBJ2-7; unclear D gene. V gave up 8 bases and J gave up 2 bases, with 10 bases separating them. The CDR3 is made up of 11 amino acids. CDR1 DFQATT and CDR2 SNEGSKA come from the germline V gene (reference sequence). CDR3 sequence reads: CSTTATYEQYF. CDR3 nucleotide sequence: TGCAGTACGACTGCTACCTACGAGCAGTACTTC.

The genes are TRBV14 and TRBJ2-5; the D is unclear. Trimming stripped 0 bases from V and 6 bases from J, with 8 bases between. CDR3 length equals 13 residues. Germline values: CDR1 SGHDN, CDR2 FVKESK. The CDR3 region has the DNA TGTGCCAGCAGCCAAGACAGAACCCAGACCCAGTACTTC. Translating gives CASSQDRTQTQYF.

This chain joins TRBV7-8 and TRBJ2-5; TRBD2 matches at 9 bases. V was clipped by 0 bases and J by 4 bases; unmatched bases: 3. CDR3 size: 15 residues. Per the germline V gene, CDR1 is SGHVS and CDR2 is FQNEAQ. CDR3: CASSLALAGRETQYF. In DNA form, the CDR3 reads TGTGCCAGCAGCTTAGCGCTAGCGGGAAGAGAGACCCAGTACTTC.

The chain combines TRBV28 with TRBJ2-6; D is perhaps TRBD1 (5 bases). Trimming removed 5 bases at V and 5 bases at J, with 7 bases between. CDR1 MDHEN and CDR2 SYDVKM come from the germline V gene. The CDR3 spans 13 residues. CDR3 in DNA: TGTGCCAGCAGTGCAGGGAGGGCCAACGTCCTGACTTTC. Translation: CASSAGRANVLTF.

The chain employs TRBV28 and TRBJ1-4; D gene uncertain. Germline lookup yields CDR1 MDHEN and CDR2 SYDVKM. Trimming pared 6 bases from V and 0 bases from J, leaving 14 bases between. This CDR3 is 16 amino acids long. The chain's CDR3 is CASRLNLLATNEKLFF. CDR3 sequence (DNA): TGTGCCAGCAGACTCAACCTCCTCGCAACTAATGAAAAACTGTTTTTT.

This chain uses TRBV6-1 with TRBJ2-7; TRBD2 matches 13 bases. V was clipped by 4 bases and J by 6 bases; unmatched bases: 6. Germline V gene sequence: CDR1 MNHNS, CDR2 SASEGT. The CDR3 is 15 residues long. The CDR3 reads CASSAGLAGDREQYF. For the CDR3, the DNA is TGTGCCAGCAGTGCCGGACTAGCGGGAGATCGCGAGCAGTACTTC.

A single count supports this clone. The V gene is TRBV27, the J gene TRBJ1-1; 11 nucleotides agree with TRBD1. Germline loops: CDR1 MNHEY, CDR2 SMNVEV (reference sequence). CDR3 length: 15 amino acids. Trimming cost V 5 bases and J 1 base; bases outside gene matches: 3. The CDR3: CASSPGTGGNTEAFF. The CDR3 DNA reads as TGTGCCAGCAGTCCCGGGACAGGGGGGAACACTGAAGCTTTCTTT.

The chain is built from TRBV7-9 and TRBJ2-7, with D possibly TRBD1 on 5 matching bases. Trimming removed 4 bases at V and 7 bases at J, with 20 bases between. Germline-derived CDR1 and CDR2 are SEHNR and FQNEAQ (reference sequence). The CDR3 totals 15 residues. The CDR3 DNA reads as TGTGCCAGCAGCTCTATGAAAGGGGCGGTTATAGAGCAGTACTTC. Translating it yields CASSSMKGAVIEQYF.

The rearrangement links TRBV11-3 to TRBJ2-1; a weak D match, TRBD2 (6 bases). CDR1 and CDR2 (germline): SGHNT, YENEEA. This CDR3 is built from 15 residues. The V end was cut by 1 base, the J end by 3 bases, with 10 bases between. The CDR3 loop reads CASSLAAGFYNEQFF. In DNA form, the CDR3 reads TGTGCCAGCAGCTTAGCGGCGGGGTTCTACAATGAGCAGTTCTTC.

This clone was counted between two and nine times. Germline is not matched at one junction end, which may reflect a read error. The V call is TRBV5-5, the J call TRBJ2-7; a possible D gene is TRBD2 (6 bases). The CDR3 is made up of 14 amino acids. Germline CDR1 and CDR2: SGHKS and YYEKEE (reference sequence). CDR3 in amino acids: CASTLVGGSYEQYF. The DNA for the CDR3 is TGTGCCAGCACCTTGGTGGGGGGCTCCTACGAGCAGTACTTC.